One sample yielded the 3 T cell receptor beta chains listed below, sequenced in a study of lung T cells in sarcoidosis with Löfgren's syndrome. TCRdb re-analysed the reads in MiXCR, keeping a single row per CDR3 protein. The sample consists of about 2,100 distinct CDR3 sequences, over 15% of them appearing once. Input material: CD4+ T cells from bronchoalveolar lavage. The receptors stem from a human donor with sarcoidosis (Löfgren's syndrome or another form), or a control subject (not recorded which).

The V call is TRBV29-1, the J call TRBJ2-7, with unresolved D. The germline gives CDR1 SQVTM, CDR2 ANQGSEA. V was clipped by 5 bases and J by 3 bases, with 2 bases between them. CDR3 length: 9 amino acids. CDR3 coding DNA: TGCAGCGTTTTCTACGAGCAGTACTTC. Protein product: CSVFYEQYF.

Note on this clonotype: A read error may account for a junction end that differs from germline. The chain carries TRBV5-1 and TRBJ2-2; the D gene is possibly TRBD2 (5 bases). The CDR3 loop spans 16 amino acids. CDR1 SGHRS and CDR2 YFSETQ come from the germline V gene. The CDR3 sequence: CAGSLGRNANTGEPFF. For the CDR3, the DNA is TGCGCCGGCAGCTTAGGACGGAACGCGAACACCGGGGAGCCGTTTTTT.

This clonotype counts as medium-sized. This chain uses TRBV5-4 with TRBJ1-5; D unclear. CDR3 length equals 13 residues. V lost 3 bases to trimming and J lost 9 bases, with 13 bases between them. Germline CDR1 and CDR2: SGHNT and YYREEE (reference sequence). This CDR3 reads CASSSSPDRPQHF. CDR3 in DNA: TGTGCCAGCAGCTCATCTCCGGATAGGCCCCAGCATTTT.